The text below deals with one T cell receptor (beta chain). J lost 2 bases, V lost 3 bases, and 4 bases had no gene match. Germline CDR1 reads SGHTA; CDR2 reads FQGTGA. CDR3 length: 17 residues. TCRdb's copy holds only in-frame clones and misses some; the assay was immunoSEQ multiplex PCR. The sample has about 200,000 clones; 89% are singletons. The data were taken from a study of blood T cell repertoires in COVID-19. The wider study: The cDNA or gDNA used as material had been derived from T cells, B-cell-depleted T cells, or PBMCs.

The J gene is TRBJ2-6, the V gene TRBV7-3, with TRBD1 matching 10 bases. This receptor was taken from a man aged 55 to 70 who had recovered from COVID-19. The specimen sequenced was peripheral blood. CDR3 protein: CASSFVTGGAGANVLTF. CDR3 in DNA: TGTGCCAGCAGCTTTGTGACAGGGGGCGCTGGGGCCAACGTCCTGACTTTC. The variable domain in full, completed from reference TRBV7-3 and TRBJ2-6, reads GAGVSQTPSNKVTEKGKYVELRCDPISGHTALYWYRQSLGQGPEFLIYFQGTGAADDSGLPNDRFFAVRPEGSVSTLKIQRTERGDSAVYLCASSFVTGGAGANVLTFGAGSRLTVL.